This TCR beta chain was obtained from a study of human T cells and chemical hapten exposure. MiXCR, applied by TCRdb to the RACE reads, yields one record per CDR3 protein. The sample lists tens of thousands of distinct CDR3 sequences; about 9.6% were seen once. This clonotype was recorded a few times. Time point meaning: patch test 1, 2 weeks after DPC sensitization. The treatment here: therapeutic diphenylcyclopropenone sensitization with weekly scalp DPC. This material consisted of whole blood, taken in connection with sensitization to the hapten diphenylcyclopropenone (DPC). The origin of this receptor is a woman between 40 and 50 years old with alopecia areata. Some clones in this sample may be carry-over from other donors' samples.

The CDR3 is CASSLASGGAGTQYF. CDR3 coding DNA: TGTGCCAGCAGCTTAGCTAGCGGGGGTGCGGGAACCCAGTACTTC. This chain joins TRBV7-2 and TRBJ2-5; 9 bases fit TRBD2. Germline-derived CDR1 and CDR2 are SGHTA and FQGNSA. The CDR3 runs 15 residues. V was pared by 0 bases and J by 8 bases, with 7 bases of the junction left unmatched.